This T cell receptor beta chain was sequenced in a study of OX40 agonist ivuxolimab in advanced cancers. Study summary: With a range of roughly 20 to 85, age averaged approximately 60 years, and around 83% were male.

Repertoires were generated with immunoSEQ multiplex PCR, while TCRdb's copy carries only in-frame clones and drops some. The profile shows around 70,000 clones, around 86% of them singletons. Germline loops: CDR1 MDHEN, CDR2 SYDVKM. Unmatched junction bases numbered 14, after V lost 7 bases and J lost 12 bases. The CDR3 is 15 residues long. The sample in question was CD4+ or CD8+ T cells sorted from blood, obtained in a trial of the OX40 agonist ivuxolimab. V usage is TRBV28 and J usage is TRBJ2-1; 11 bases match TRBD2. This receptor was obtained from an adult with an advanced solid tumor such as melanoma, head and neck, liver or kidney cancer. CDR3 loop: CASTPGLAAPVGQFF. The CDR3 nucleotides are TGTGCCAGCACACCGGGACTAGCGGCTCCAGTGGGGCAGTTCTTC. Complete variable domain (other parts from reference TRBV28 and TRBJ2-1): DVKVTQSSRYLVKRTGEKVFLECVQDMDHENMFWYRQDPGLGLRLIYFSYDVKMKEKGDIPEGYSVSREKKERFSLILESASTNQTSMYLCASTPGLAAPVGQFFGPGTRLTVL.